The 14 T cell receptor beta chains in this list originate from one sample, sequenced in a study of control samples from healthy donors and cancer patients. This table comes from immunoSEQ multiplex PCR, and its TCRdb copy is limited to in-frame clones, with some not included. The sample lists roughly 400,000 clones; approximately 92% were seen once. Sequencing used PBMCs. These receptors all stem from a man aged 35 to 55 with head and neck cancer.

Only one count was recorded for this clone. V is TRBV7-2 and J is TRBJ2-3; D ambiguous. Germline V gives CDR1 SGHTA, CDR2 FQGNSA. There are 12 residues in the CDR3. Trimming shortened V by 2 bases and J by 6 bases, and 6 bases separated the two germline ends. The CDR3 bases are TGTGCCAGCAGCTTAAGGGTGGATACGCAGTATTTT. Translation gives CASSLRVDTQYF.

Regarding this clone: This CDR3 is also generated by other DNA sequences in the sample. The chain has TRBV5-4 and TRBJ2-7; weak D call: TRBD2 (5 bases). V gave up 10 bases and J gave up 7 bases, with 24 bases separating them. The CDR3 is 14 amino acids. In germline, CDR1 is SGHNT, CDR2 YYREEE (reference sequence). The CDR3 DNA reads as TGTGCCGCACGCCGGGAACTAGACGTCCAGGAGCAGTACTTC. Its protein product is CAARRELDVQEQYF.

The chain recombines TRBV4-3 with TRBJ1-2; TRBD1 might be the D (5 bases). The length of the CDR3 is 15 residues. CDR1 LGHNA and CDR2 YSLEER come from the germline V gene. Trimming shortened V by 4 bases and J by 5 bases, and 17 bases separated the two germline ends. The CDR3 region has the DNA TGCGCCAGCAGCCCTAACCCGACAGAGGGGTATGGCTACACCTTC. It is translated as CASSPNPTEGYGYTF.

J is TRBJ1-3 and V is TRBV7-9; D is possibly TRBD1 (5 bases). V was cut by 6 bases and J by 4 bases, with 13 bases left in between. This CDR3 contains 14 residues. CDR1 is SEHNR and CDR2 is FQNEAQ in the germline V gene (reference sequence). Here the CDR3 DNA reads TGTGCCAGCAGTCCGGGGGTGGTCGGAAACACCATATATTTT. This sequence encodes CASSPGVVGNTIYF.

This sequence joins TRBV28 and TRBJ2-7; 8 nucleotides align to TRBD2. J was trimmed by 3 bases and V by 5 bases; bases with no gene match: 9. CDR1 and CDR2 (germline): MDHEN, SYDVKM. The CDR3 totals 15 residues. In DNA form, the CDR3 reads TGTGCCAGCAGTCCTACCCGGACTAGCCTCTACGAGCAGTACTTC. It yields the protein CASSPTRTSLYEQYF.

This clone was found a few times. V gene TRBV11-2 combines with J gene TRBJ2-3; 9 nucleotides align to TRBD2. The germline gives CDR1 SGHAT, CDR2 FQNNGV. The CDR3 spans 15 residues. With 6 bases clipped from V and 2 bases from J, the junction kept 6 bases outside the gene matches. Here the CDR3 reads CASSGAGGITDTQYF. CDR3 coding DNA: TGTGCCAGCAGTGGGGCGGGAGGGATCACAGATACGCAGTATTTT.

The chain uses TRBV19 and TRBJ1-1; a possible D gene is TRBD1 (5 bases). Germline values: CDR1 LNHDA, CDR2 SQIVND (reference sequence). V lost 3 bases to trimming and J lost 6 bases, with 17 bases between them. This CDR3 region has 15 residues. The CDR3 spells CASSIPGRGSAEAFF. The CDR3 nucleotides are TGTGCCAGTAGTATCCCAGGGAGGGGTAGCGCTGAAGCTTTCTTT.

V gene TRBV30 combines with J gene TRBJ1-3; D possibly corresponds to TRBD1 (6 bases). The germline CDR1 and CDR2 sequences are GTSNPN and SVGIG (reference sequence). Trimming shortened V by 3 bases and J by 0 bases, and 9 bases separated the two germline ends. CDR3 length: 14 residues. CDR3 DNA: TGTGCCTGGAGGACAGGCCGCTCTGGAAACACCATATATTTT. Translated, it gives CAWRTGRSGNTIYF. The full variable domain, its missing parts supplied by reference TRBV30 and TRBJ1-3, is SQTIHQWPATLVQPVGSPLSLECTVEGTSNPNLYWYRQAAGRGLQLLFYSVGIGQISSEVPQNLSASRPQDRQFILSSKKLLLSDSGFYLCAWRTGRSGNTIYFGEGSWLTVV.

V usage is TRBV13 and J usage is TRBJ1-3, with D unclear. Germline values: CDR1 PRHDT, CDR2 FYEKMQ (reference sequence). Trimming left V 5 bases short and J 0 bases short, with 11 bases between. CDR3 length equals 15 residues. The CDR3 nucleotides read TGTGCCAGCAGCCCGGTTCGGGGCTCTGGAAACACCATATATTTT. Translating it yields CASSPVRGSGNTIYF.

The chain carries TRBV13 and TRBJ1-1; possibly TRBD1 for D (5 bases). Trimming removed 1 base at V and 0 bases at J, with 9 bases between. The CDR3 totals 15 residues. Germline-derived CDR1 and CDR2 are PRHDT and FYEKMQ (reference sequence). DNA for the CDR3: TGTGCCAGCAGCTTAGATCCGGGGGTGAACACTGAAGCTTTCTTT. As protein: CASSLDPGVNTEAFF.

The V and J genes are TRBV5-1 and TRBJ2-4; the D is unclear. Between the trimmed V and J ends, which lost 2 bases and 6 bases, there was a span of 12 bases. The CDR3 extends over 14 amino acids. In germline, CDR1 is SGHRS, CDR2 YFSETQ. CDR3 residues: CASSLGQNLNIQYF. CDR3 nucleotide sequence: TGCGCCAGCAGCTTAGGCCAGAATTTAAACATTCAGTACTTC.

The DNA for the CDR3 is TGTGCCAGCAGCTTAACAGCACAGGGGCTCGGGGAGCTGTTTTTT. Amino acids: CASSLTAQGLGELFF. This rearrangement joins TRBV7-3 to TRBJ2-2, with TRBD1 matching 7 bases. Germline V CDR1 and CDR2: SGHTA, FQGTGA. Unmatched junction bases numbered 5, after V lost 0 bases and J lost 7 bases. The CDR3 runs to 15 residues.

The V and J genes are TRBV5-5 and TRBJ2-2, with no clear D. This CDR3 has 16 residues. Per germline, CDR1 SGHKS and CDR2 YYEKEE (reference sequence). V lost 1 base to trimming and J lost 1 base, with 11 bases between them. CDR3 protein: CASSLSGDKNTGELFF. The CDR3 nucleotides read TGTGCCAGCAGCTTGTCAGGAGACAAGAACACCGGGGAGCTGTTTTTT.

The rearrangement links TRBV6-5 to TRBJ1-1; 8 bases agree with TRBD1. The V gene end was trimmed by 4 bases and the J gene end by 4 bases; junction bases not matched to a gene: 5. Germline V gene lookup returns CDR1 MNHEY and CDR2 SVGAGI. CDR3 size: 14 residues. This CDR3 is CASSSPGGGTEAFF. The CDR3 DNA is TGTGCCAGCAGTTCCCCAGGGGGCGGCACTGAAGCTTTCTTT.